This T cell receptor (beta chain) was obtained from a study of cytomegalovirus exposure and HLA in healthy donors. Study-wide results and limits: Because they were indistinguishable, some V segments, including TRBV6-2 and TRBV6-3, were excluded.

Regarding this clone: The antigen remains unidentified.

60 Vbeta and 13 Jbeta primers were used in PCR. Sequencing was performed with immunoSEQ multiplex PCR; in TCRdb, only in-frame clones are kept and a portion is missing. The table records about 160,000 clones, under 75% of them present only once. This CDR3 has 14 residues. Germline CDR1 MNHNS, CDR2 SASEGT. V was shortened by 6 bases and J by 5 bases, with 11 bases between the two germline ends. This TCR came from a man aged 35-49 years in good health and CMV-seropositive. Sequencing was carried out using PBMCs. The V gene is TRBV6-1, the J gene TRBJ1-6, with a tentative D call TRBD1 (6 bases). CDR3 in amino acids: CASRQGWDNSPLHF. Here the CDR3 DNA reads TGTGCCAGCAGACAGGGTTGGGATAATTCACCCCTCCACTTT.